Each of the 8 T cell receptor beta chains below was sequenced from the same sample in a study of PD-1 blockade in classical Hodgkin lymphoma. Clones were read by immunoSEQ multiplex PCR, and TCRdb kept only the in-frame ones, dropping some. There are 41,000 or so clones in the sample; approximately 71% occur only once, and less than 3% lies in the top ten. As to time point: cycle 4 day 1 (C4D1), after more than five weeks of nivolumab. All trial patients relapsed after autologous stem cell transplantation. Sequencing used peripheral blood mononuclear cells (PBMCs), obtained before the fourth cycle of nivolumab. Receptors were obtained from a human donor with classical Hodgkin lymphoma.

J is TRBJ1-2 and V is TRBV29-1; D unclear. Germline CDR1 SQVTM, CDR2 ANQGSEA. V gave up 4 bases and J gave up 6 bases, with 6 bases separating them. The CDR3 has 10 amino acids. In nucleotides, the CDR3 is TGCAGCGTTGTGAGCCATGGCTACACCTTC. Amino acid sequence: CSVVSHGYTF.

This chain joins TRBV7-3 and TRBJ1-6; perhaps TRBD1 as D (5 bases). The CDR3 extends over 13 amino acids. In germline, CDR1 is SGHTA, CDR2 FQGTGA. V lost 5 bases to trimming and J lost 7 bases, with 9 bases between them. CDR3 sequence: CASSQDTNSPLHF. The CDR3 coding sequence is TGTGCCAGCAGCCAGGACACAAATTCACCCCTCCACTTT.

This clone was seen a handful of times. This chain links TRBV6-1 with TRBJ1-2; D call uncertain. Between the trimmed V and J ends, which lost 6 bases and 5 bases, there was a span of 13 bases. This CDR3 has 13 amino acids. CDR1 is MNHNS and CDR2 is SASEGT in the germline V gene. This chain's CDR3 is CASSVDSRYGYTF. In DNA form, the CDR3 reads TGTGCCAGCAGCGTGGACTCCCGGTATGGCTACACCTTC.

The chain joins TRBV7-5 to TRBJ2-3. TRBV7-5 is deemed a pseudogene. This CDR3 contains 19 residues. This CDR3 reads CARSLAFRSRGQSTDTQYF. For the CDR3, the DNA is TGTGCCAGAAGCTTAGCGTTTCGCTCCCGGGGGCAAAGCACAGATACGCAGTATTTT.

This clone was counted only a few times. The V call is TRBV5-1, the J call TRBJ2-7; no definite D call. The CDR3 has 12 residues. Trimming took 3 bases from V and 5 from J, leaving 9 bases between them. Germline assignment: CDR1 SGHRS and CDR2 YFSETQ. As DNA, the CDR3 is TGCGCCAGCAGCTCCGACAATGACGAGCAGTACTTC. Protein product: CASSSDNDEQYF.

This clone was observed a single time. The V and J genes are TRBV2 and TRBJ1-2; D is unresolved. V lost 1 base, J lost 4 bases, and 10 bases lay in between. Per germline, CDR1 SNHLY and CDR2 FYNNEI. There are 14 residues in the CDR3. CDR3 bases: TGTGCCAGCAGTGAAGGCCGGGGTGTCTATGGCTACACCTTC. Translated, it gives CASSEGRGVYGYTF.

This clone is classed as medium-sized. This chain links TRBV19 with TRBJ2-1; TRBD1 aligns across 10 bases. Trimming at V came to 5 bases and at J to 8 bases, leaving 12 bases not matched to a gene. There are 16 residues in the CDR3. CDR1 LNHDA and CDR2 SQIVND come from the germline V gene (reference sequence). CDR3 nucleotide sequence: TGTGCCAGTAGTCAGGGACAGGGGCCACCTCGGGATGAGCAGTTCTTC. This gives the protein CASSQGQGPPRDEQFF.

This chain links TRBV7-9 with TRBJ1-3; no reliable D call. Germline CDR1 reads SEHNR; CDR2 reads FQNEAQ (reference sequence). Trimming took 0 bases from V and 3 from J, leaving 9 bases between them. This CDR3 is 15 amino acids long. The CDR3 region has the DNA TGTGCCAGCAGCTTAGCCGGTTTCGGTGGAAACACCATATATTTT. Amino acids: CASSLAGFGGNTIYF.